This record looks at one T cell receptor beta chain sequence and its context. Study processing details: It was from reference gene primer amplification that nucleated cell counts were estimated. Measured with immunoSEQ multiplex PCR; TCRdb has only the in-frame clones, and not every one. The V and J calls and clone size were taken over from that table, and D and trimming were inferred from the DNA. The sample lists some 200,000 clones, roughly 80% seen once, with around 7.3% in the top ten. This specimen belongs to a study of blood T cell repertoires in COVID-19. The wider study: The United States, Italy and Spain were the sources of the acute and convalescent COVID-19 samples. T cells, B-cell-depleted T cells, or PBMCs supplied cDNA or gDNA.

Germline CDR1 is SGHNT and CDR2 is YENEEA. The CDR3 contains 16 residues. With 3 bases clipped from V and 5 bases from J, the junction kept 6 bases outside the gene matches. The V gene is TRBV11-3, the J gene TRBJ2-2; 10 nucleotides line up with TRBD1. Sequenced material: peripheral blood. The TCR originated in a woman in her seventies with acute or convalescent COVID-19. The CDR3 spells CASSLDRTGGTGELFF. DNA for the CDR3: TGTGCCAGCAGCTTGGACCGGACAGGGGGAACCGGGGAGCTGTTTTTT.